A single sample is the source of the 3 T cell receptor beta chains below, sequenced in a study of cytomegalovirus exposure and HLA in healthy donors. PCR involved 60 Vbeta and 13 Jbeta primers. Method: immunoSEQ multiplex PCR; TCRdb's copy keeps in-frame clones and lacks some. The profile shows 100,000 to 150,000 clones, more than 60% of them singletons. The sequenced sample consisted of PBMCs. These receptors all stem from a woman aged 45 to 65 in good health and CMV-seropositive.

In the case of this clone: At one boundary the junction diverges from the germline segment, which might be a read error. The chain recombines TRBV30 with TRBJ2-5, with 9 bases matching TRBD1. The end of the DNA fits TRBJ2-7 better, so the J call may be wrong. CDR1 is GTSNPN and CDR2 is SVGIG in the germline V gene (reference sequence). This CDR3 spans 14 amino acids. The CDR3 nucleotides are TGTGCCTGGAGCCGGGACAGGGTCTCCCACGAGCAGTACTTC. It is translated as CAWSRDRVSHEQYF.

The chain employs TRBV29-1 and TRBJ1-2; the D gene is possibly TRBD1 (6 bases). The CDR3 loop spans 13 amino acids. CDR1 and CDR2 from the germline V gene are SQVTM and ANQGSEA. Trimming removed 3 bases at V and 8 bases at J, with 16 bases between. Written as DNA, the CDR3 is TGCAGCGTTGACAGGGGCCCCACGGGAGGCTACACCTTC. Its protein is CSVDRGPTGGYTF.

This clone was found a few times. The V call is TRBV19, the J call TRBJ2-5; 10 bases match TRBD2. This CDR3 has 17 residues. The J segment lost 3 bases and the V segment lost 2 bases, leaving 9 bases of the junction unmatched. Germline CDR1 reads LNHDA; CDR2 reads SQIVND (reference sequence). The CDR3 here is CASSIKLAGALEETQYF. CDR3 DNA sequence: TGTGCCAGTAGTATAAAGCTAGCGGGGGCGTTGGAAGAGACCCAGTACTTC.